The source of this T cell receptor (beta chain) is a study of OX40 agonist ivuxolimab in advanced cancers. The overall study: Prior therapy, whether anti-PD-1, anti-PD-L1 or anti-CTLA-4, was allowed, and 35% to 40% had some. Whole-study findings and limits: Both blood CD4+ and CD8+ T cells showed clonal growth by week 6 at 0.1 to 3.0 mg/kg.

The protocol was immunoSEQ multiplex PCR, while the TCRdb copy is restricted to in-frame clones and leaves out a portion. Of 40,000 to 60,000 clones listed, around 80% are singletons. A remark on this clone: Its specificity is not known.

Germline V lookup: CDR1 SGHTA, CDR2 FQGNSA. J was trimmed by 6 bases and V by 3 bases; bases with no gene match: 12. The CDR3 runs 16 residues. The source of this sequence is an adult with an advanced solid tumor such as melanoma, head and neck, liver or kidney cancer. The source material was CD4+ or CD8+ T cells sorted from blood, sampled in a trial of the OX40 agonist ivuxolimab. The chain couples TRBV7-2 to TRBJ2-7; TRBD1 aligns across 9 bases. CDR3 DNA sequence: TGTGCCAGCAGCTTGGGGATCGGGACAGGGAAGCCCGAGCAGTACTTC. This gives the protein CASSLGIGTGKPEQYF.